This T cell receptor beta chain was documented in a study of cytotoxic CD8 clonotypes in ibrutinib-treated CLL. Across the whole study: Response samples were taken after a median of around 11 months on treatment, range 6 to 36. A mean of roughly 260,000 productive templates and 85,000 to 95,000 productive rearrangements was obtained per sample. Findings of the study overall: Clonality showed a rise at ibrutinib response that reversed toward baseline at progression.

Trimming stripped 5 bases from V and 2 bases from J, with 7 bases between. The CDR3 sequence is 14 residues long. CDR1 is MGHRA and CDR2 is YSYEKL in the germline V gene. Produced via immunoSEQ multiplex PCR; TCRdb's table is partial and in-frame only. The sample gives some 200,000 clones, around 75% of which show up once; about 6.4% is in the top ten. This clone was seen more than once but under ten times. The antigen is unknown. The source was PBMCs, collected after 12 months of ibrutinib treatment. The rearrangement joins TRBV4-1 to TRBJ2-6; no firm D call. This TCR came from a human donor with chronic lymphocytic leukemia. CDR3 sequence reads: CASSRSPGANVLTF. The CDR3 DNA reads as TGCGCCAGCAGCAGGAGTCCTGGGGCCAACGTCCTGACTTTC.